Many counts were recorded for the clone carrying this T cell receptor (beta chain). Its antigen remains unidentified. This sample was taken from a study of T cells in Graves' hyperthyroidism and ophthalmopathy. Study-level points and caveats: Among clonotypes expanded in thyroid above 0.001, most were also found in blood. Median prediction lead before ophthalmopathy onset was about 6.5 months with the model. Ophthalmopathy and stable hyperthyroidism were separated by a 13 V-J model.

Germline lookup yields CDR1 KGHDR and CDR2 SFDVKD. V lost 5 bases and J lost 0; bases outside the gene matches: 14. The CDR3 length is 18 residues. TCR beta CDR3 region amplification was performed from RNA transcripts. HTBI primers were used for first-round RT-PCR of the TCR CDR3. From the multiplex PCR reads, TCRdb called clonotypes with MiXCR, one entry per CDR3 protein. The sample has a few hundred thousand distinct CDR3 sequences; about 45% are singletons. The sequence came from a woman under 30 with Graves' hyperthyroidism. The sample comprised peripheral blood or thyroid tissue (not recorded which). This chain joins TRBV24-1 and TRBJ1-2; 7 bases are a match to TRBD1. As DNA, the CDR3 is TGTGCCACCAGTGGCCTCCGGGACAGAAGAAGCGCTAACTATGGCTACACCTTC. It codes for CATSGLRDRRSANYGYTF.